The 26 T cell receptor beta chains below all came from one sample that was sequenced in a study of shared clonotypes between healthy human individuals. As defined, naive CD8 cells were CD45RO-negative and positively selected for CCR7, with terminally differentiated effector memory CD45RA+ cells excluded. Some clones are missing from TCRdb's copy, which holds only in-frame ones; the method was immunoSEQ multiplex PCR. The repertoire has some 2.1 million clones, roughly 95% of them found once; the top ten carry 0.9% to 1.4%. Sequenced input: naive CD8+ T cells sorted from blood. These TCRs come from a man aged 18 to 30 in good health.

The CDR3 spells CASSEGRGANVLTF. Written as DNA, the CDR3 is TGTGCCAGCAGTGAAGGCAGGGGGGCCAACGTCCTGACTTTC. The V call is TRBV2, the J call TRBJ2-6; D remains ambiguous. Germline-derived CDR1 and CDR2 are SNHLY and FYNNEI. CDR3 length: 14 amino acids. V was trimmed by 1 base and J by 4 bases, leaving 5 bases between them.

J is TRBJ1-4 and V is TRBV30; TRBD1 aligns across 7 bases. Germline loops: CDR1 GTSNPN, CDR2 SVGIG (reference sequence). The CDR3 is made up of 14 amino acids. The ends lost 2 bases at V and 2 bases at J; junction bases unmatched: 2. CDR3 sequence reads: CAWSLTGTNEKLFF. The CDR3 coding sequence is TGTGCCTGGAGTTTGACAGGGACTAATGAAAAACTGTTTTTT.

With regard to this clone: Other DNA sequences in this specimen translate into the identical CDR3. This rearrangement joins TRBV29-1 to TRBJ1-1; D remains ambiguous. The V gene's germline CDR1 is SQVTM and CDR2 ANQGSEA. With 5 bases removed from V and 3 bases from J, the gap between germline ends came to 7 bases. CDR3 length equals 11 residues. The DNA of the CDR3 is TGCAGCGTTCAAGGAGACACTGAAGCTTTCTTT. This codes for CSVQGDTEAFF.

Notes on this clone: The same CDR3 arises from other DNA sequences in this sample as well. This chain joins TRBV27 and TRBJ2-7; unclear D gene. The CDR3 spans 13 residues. The germline V gene has CDR1 MNHEY and CDR2 SMNVEV (reference sequence). V was clipped by 2 bases and J by 0 bases, with 5 bases between them. The DNA for the CDR3 is TGTGCCAGCAGTTTAGGTGGCTCCTACGAGCAGTACTTC. This translates into CASSLGGSYEQYF.

The J gene is TRBJ2-5, the V gene TRBV5-1; no reliable D call. The length of the CDR3 is 14 residues. The germline V and J ends were trimmed by 1 base and 5 bases, with 12 bases remaining between them. The germline CDR1 and CDR2 sequences are SGHRS and YFSETQ. The CDR3 here is CASSLLGGRETQYF. CDR3 sequence (DNA): TGCGCCAGCAGCTTGCTGGGCGGTAGGGAGACCCAGTACTTC.

The chain has TRBV28 and TRBJ1-2, with D unclear. Germline CDR1 reads MDHEN; CDR2 reads SYDVKM. The CDR3 has 16 amino acids. V was trimmed by 7 bases and J by 1 base, leaving 19 bases between them. The CDR3 bases are TGTGCCAGCATCCCACTTGGACTTTCTGGTAACTATGGCTACACCTTC. Translated, it gives CASIPLGLSGNYGYTF.

The chain carries TRBV5-6 and TRBJ2-7, with 9 bases that match TRBD1. The germline V gene encodes CDR1 SGHDT and CDR2 YYEEEE. V lost 0 bases, J lost 4 bases, and 11 bases stayed unmatched. The CDR3 runs to 17 residues. CDR3 bases: TGTGCCAGCAGCTTGGATCCTGGACAGGGGACCCCTTACGAGCAGTACTTC. It encodes CASSLDPGQGTPYEQYF.

Of note for this clone: Other nucleotide sequences from this sample produce the same CDR3. The CDR3, as DNA: TGTGCCAGCAGTCTCACAGGGTCCTCTGGAAACACCATATATTTT. This translates into CASSLTGSSGNTIYF. The rearrangement links TRBV5-8 to TRBJ1-3, with a possible D match to TRBD1 (6 bases). The CDR3 is 15 residues long. Between the trimmed V and J ends, which lost 5 bases and 0 bases, there was a span of 12 bases. Germline lookup yields CDR1 SGHTS and CDR2 YDEGEE.

This chain uses TRBV9 with TRBJ2-7; perhaps TRBD1 as D (5 bases). The germline gives CDR1 SGDLS, CDR2 YYNGEE. This CDR3 is built from 15 residues. Trimming left V 0 bases short and J 1 base short, with 11 bases between. The CDR3 loop reads CASSVGGAASYEQYF. The CDR3 DNA reads as TGTGCCAGCAGCGTAGGGGGCGCGGCGTCCTACGAGCAGTACTTC.

The chain uses TRBV6-6 and TRBJ2-2; D gene ambiguous. CDR1 MNHNY and CDR2 SVGAGI come from the germline V gene (reference sequence). V lost 8 bases to trimming and J lost 4 bases, with 8 bases between them. This CDR3 has 12 amino acids. In DNA form, the CDR3 reads TGTGCCAGCGGCCCTCTCACCGGGGAGCTGTTTTTT. Residues: CASGPLTGELFF.

The chain couples TRBV2 to TRBJ1-2; 8 positions agree with TRBD1. In germline, CDR1 is SNHLY, CDR2 FYNNEI. The CDR3 sequence is 15 residues long. V lost 1 base and J lost 8; bases outside the gene matches: 9. CDR3 coding DNA: TGTGCCAGCAGTGAAGTAGGACAGGGAAAGGACGGCTACACCTTC. It translates to CASSEVGQGKDGYTF.

This chain links TRBV7-9 with TRBJ2-2; perhaps TRBD1 as D (5 bases). V gave up 2 bases and J gave up 2 bases, with 15 bases separating them. The CDR3 contains 17 residues. Germline assignment: CDR1 SEHNR and CDR2 FQNEAQ (reference sequence). CDR3 bases: TGTGCCAGCAGCTTAACGGACGCAGGGTCCAACACCGGGGAGCTGTTTTTT. Its translation is CASSLTDAGSNTGELFF.

CDR3 sequence: CASSPISPWTNTGELFF. As DNA, the CDR3 is TGTGCCAGCAGCCCTATATCCCCCTGGACGAACACCGGGGAGCTGTTTTTT. The chain employs TRBV11-2 and TRBJ2-2; unclear D gene. The V end was cut by 5 bases, the J end by 0 bases, with 16 bases between. The CDR3 spans 17 residues. Germline lookup yields CDR1 SGHAT and CDR2 FQNNGV.

This clone has only one observation. The chain has TRBV7-9 and TRBJ2-3; D unresolved. In germline, CDR1 is SEHNR, CDR2 FQNEAQ (reference sequence). Trimming removed 4 bases from V and 4 bases from J, with 6 bases in between. There are 12 residues in the CDR3. The CDR3 loop reads CASSSVADTQYF. CDR3 DNA sequence: TGTGCCAGCAGCTCGGTCGCAGATACGCAGTATTTT.

The V call is TRBV27, the J call TRBJ1-4; no firm D call. Germline lookup yields CDR1 MNHEY and CDR2 SMNVEV (reference sequence). The CDR3 runs to 15 residues. V was pared by 5 bases and J by 0 bases, with 10 bases between. CDR3 sequence (DNA): TGTGCCAGCAGTGCCATCACCACAACTAATGAAAAACTGTTTTTT. Its translation is CASSAITTTNEKLFF.

This chain connects TRBV5-6 to TRBJ2-7, with 7 bases lining up with TRBD2. Germline V gene lookup returns CDR1 SGHDT and CDR2 YYEEEE. This CDR3 is built from 17 residues. Trimming removed 4 bases from V and 3 bases from J; junction bases left unmatched: 16. CDR3 amino acids: CASSLWGGYGSDYEQYF. The CDR3, as DNA: TGTGCCAGCAGCCTATGGGGGGGATACGGCTCTGACTACGAGCAGTACTTC.

The chain employs TRBV4-1 and TRBJ2-7; TRBD2 matches 9 bases. CDR3 length: 15 residues. V trimming: 3 bases; J trimming: 4 bases; junction bases outside the gene matches: 7. CDR1 is MGHRA and CDR2 is YSYEKL in the germline V gene. CDR3: CASSQTSGGGYEQYF. The CDR3 nucleotides read TGCGCCAGCAGCCAGACTAGCGGTGGGGGTTACGAGCAGTACTTC.

This clone was found once. This chain connects TRBV11-2 to TRBJ2-3; weak D call: TRBD2 (5 bases). The CDR3 is 18 amino acids. V shed 0 bases and J shed 2 bases, with 18 bases lying between them. Germline CDR1 reads SGHAT; CDR2 reads FQNNGV. CDR3 DNA: TGTGCCAGCAGCTTAGACGTTACGAGACTAACAGACACAGATACGCAGTATTTT. It is translated as CASSLDVTRLTDTDTQYF. The full variable domain, rest sourced from reference TRBV11-2 and TRBJ2-3, is EAGVAQSPRYKIIEKRQSVAFWCNPISGHATLYWYQQILGQGPKLLIQFQNNGVVDDSQLPKDRFSAERLKGVDSTLKIQPAKLEDSAVYLCASSLDVTRLTDTDTQYFGPGTRLTVL.

Remarks on this clone: Other DNA sequences in this sample translate to the same CDR3. The chain joins TRBV7-9 to TRBJ2-1; D not resolved. There are 15 residues in the CDR3. Per the germline V gene, CDR1 is SEHNR and CDR2 is FQNEAQ (reference sequence). Trimming stripped 5 bases from V and 1 base from J, with 12 bases between. The CDR3 bases are TGTGCCAGCAGCCCACCCCTTCGTTCCTACAATGAGCAGTTCTTC. This translates into CASSPPLRSYNEQFF.

J is TRBJ1-1 and V is TRBV5-5; D ambiguous. V was trimmed by 6 bases and J by 4 bases, leaving 13 bases between them. Germline assignment: CDR1 SGHKS and CDR2 YYEKEE (reference sequence). The CDR3 runs to 13 residues. The CDR3 spells CASTLGMGTEAFF. DNA for the CDR3: TGTGCCAGCACCCTAGGCATGGGCACTGAAGCTTTCTTT.

The gene calls are TRBV7-9 and TRBJ2-5, with TRBD2 identical over 8 bases. CDR1 and CDR2 from the germline V gene are SEHNR and FQNEAQ (reference sequence). The CDR3 runs 15 residues. After removal of 5 bases from V and 4 bases from J, the junction contained 9 bases not matched to a gene. CDR3 residues: CASSHGREELETQYF. The CDR3 bases are TGTGCCAGCAGCCACGGGCGGGAGGAACTAGAGACCCAGTACTTC.

The chain carries TRBV19 and TRBJ2-7, with D possibly being TRBD1 (5 bases). Trimming pared 5 bases from V and 2 bases from J, leaving 13 bases between. The CDR3 length is 14 residues. Germline CDR1 LNHDA, CDR2 SQIVND (reference sequence). DNA of the CDR3: TGTGCCAGTAGTGCCGCCGTGGGGCCCTACGAGCAGTACTTC. Residues: CASSAAVGPYEQYF.

The chain recombines TRBV9 with TRBJ2-7; 9 bases map to TRBD1. The ends lost 0 bases at V and 6 bases at J; junction bases unmatched: 7. Germline V gene lookup returns CDR1 SGDLS and CDR2 YYNGEE. The CDR3 has 15 amino acids. CDR3 in amino acids: CASSVDGTGIFEQYF. The CDR3 DNA is TGTGCCAGCAGCGTAGATGGGACAGGGATTTTCGAGCAGTACTTC.

The CDR3 DNA sequence: TGTGCCAGCAGCGATGGGACCCAAAGGGATACGCAGTATTTT. It specifies CASSDGTQRDTQYF. The chain links TRBV9 to TRBJ2-3, with D perhaps matching TRBD1 or TRBD2 (5 bases each). Germline assignment: CDR1 SGDLS and CDR2 YYNGEE. CDR3 length: 14 residues. V lost 3 bases to trimming and J lost 6 bases, with 14 bases between them.

The rearrangement joins TRBV7-2 to TRBJ2-2; 8 nucleotides align to TRBD1. CDR1 and CDR2 from the germline V gene are SGHTA and FQGNSA. After removal of 5 bases from V and 5 bases from J, the junction contained 10 bases not matched to a gene. The CDR3 runs 16 residues. DNA of the CDR3: TGTGCCAGCAGCAGATTCGGGACAGGCGGAACCGGGGAGCTGTTTTTT. It yields the protein CASSRFGTGGTGELFF.

This clone is a singleton in its sample. In the same sample, other DNA sequences code for this CDR3. The V call is TRBV6-5, the J call TRBJ2-1, with a tentative D call TRBD2 (6 bases). The ends were cut back, 4 bases at V and 0 bases at J, with 10 bases in the middle. This CDR3 contains 15 residues. Germline CDR1 and CDR2: MNHEY and SVGAGI. This CDR3 is CASSSGLSSYNEQFF. The CDR3 nucleotides read TGTGCCAGCAGTTCGGGACTCAGCTCCTACAATGAGCAGTTCTTC.